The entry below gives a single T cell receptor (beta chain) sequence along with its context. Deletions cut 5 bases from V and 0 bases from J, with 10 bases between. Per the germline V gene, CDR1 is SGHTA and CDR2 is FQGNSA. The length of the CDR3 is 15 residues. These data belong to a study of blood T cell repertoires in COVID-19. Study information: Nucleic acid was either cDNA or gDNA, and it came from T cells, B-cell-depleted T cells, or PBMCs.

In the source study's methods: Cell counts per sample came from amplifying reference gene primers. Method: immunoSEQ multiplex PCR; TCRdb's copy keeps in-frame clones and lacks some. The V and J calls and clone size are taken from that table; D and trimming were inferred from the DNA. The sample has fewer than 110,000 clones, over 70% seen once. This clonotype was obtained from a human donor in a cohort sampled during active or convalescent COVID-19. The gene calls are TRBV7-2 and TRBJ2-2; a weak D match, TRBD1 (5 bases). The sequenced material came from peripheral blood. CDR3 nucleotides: TGTGCCAGCAGCCCCCAGGGCGCGAACACCGGGGAGCTGTTTTTT. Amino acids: CASSPQGANTGELFF. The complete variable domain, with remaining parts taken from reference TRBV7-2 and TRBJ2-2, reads GAGVSQSPSNKVTEKGKDVELRCDPISGHTALYWYRQSLGQGLEFLIYFQGNSAPDKSGLPSDRFSAERTGGSVSTLTIQRTQQEDSAVYLCASSPQGANTGELFFGEGSRLTVL.